The 16 T cell receptor beta chains below all came from one sample that was sequenced in a study of T cell changes during pregnancy in multiple sclerosis. The repertoire was sequenced with immunoSEQ multiplex PCR; TCRdb's copy has only in-frame clones and lacks some. The table has around 64,000 clones, 80% to 95% seen once. The sample was CD4+ T cells from peripheral blood mononuclear cells, taken after pregnancy. Receptors were obtained from a female donor with multiple sclerosis, enrolled in a pregnancy study.

This clone has a count of ten or more. The chain is built from TRBV5-1 and TRBJ1-1, with no clear D. V was clipped by 4 bases and J by 0 bases, with 10 bases between them. CDR1 SGHRS and CDR2 YFSETQ come from the germline V gene. CDR3 length: 14 amino acids. The CDR3 DNA reads TGCGCCAGCAGCAATTACTTGGTGAACACTGAAGCTTTCTTT. It codes for CASSNYLVNTEAFF.

J is TRBJ2-7 and V is TRBV15, with 12 bases fitting TRBD2. CDR3 size: 19 residues. With 1 base clipped from V and 1 base from J, the junction kept 11 bases outside the gene matches. Germline CDR1 is LNHNV and CDR2 is YYDKDF (reference sequence). The CDR3 DNA follows: TGTGCCACCAGCAGAGTAATAATTCCTAGCGGGAGGGAATCCTACGAGCAGTACTTC. Its protein product is CATSRVIIPSGRESYEQYF.

V is TRBV29-1 and J is TRBJ1-5; tentatively, D is TRBD1 (6 bases). Germline assignment: CDR1 SQVTM and CDR2 ANQGSEA. The V end lost 4 bases, the J end lost 6 bases, and 10 bases lay between the germline ends. This CDR3 is built from 12 residues. The CDR3 here is CSVGARGQPQHF. In DNA form, the CDR3 reads TGCAGCGTTGGGGCCAGGGGTCAGCCCCAGCATTTT.

The table lists this clone with a count of one. The V gene is TRBV27, the J gene TRBJ2-2, with D perhaps matching TRBD2 (6 bases). CDR3 length: 17 residues. CDR1 is MNHEY and CDR2 is SMNVEV in the germline V gene (reference sequence). V was clipped by 6 bases and J by 0 bases, with 17 bases between them. CDR3 DNA sequence: TGTGCCAGCAGCAGCCCCGGGAGCCCGGCGAACACCGGGGAGCTGTTTTTT. It yields the protein CASSSPGSPANTGELFF.

The V gene is TRBV28, the J gene TRBJ2-7; 11 bases are shared with TRBD2. The CDR3 has 21 residues. CDR1 and CDR2 from the germline V gene are MDHEN and SYDVKM. The J segment lost 0 bases and the V segment lost 6 bases, leaving 22 bases of the junction unmatched. CDR3 in amino acids: CASRGRGLGLAGGLSSYEQYF. DNA for the CDR3: TGTGCCAGCAGGGGCAGGGGGCTTGGTTTAGCGGGAGGGCTCAGCTCCTACGAGCAGTACTTC.

This chain's CDR3 is CAIRAGGPKEQYF. The CDR3 DNA follows: TGTGCCATCAGAGCGGGGGGGCCGAAAGAGCAGTACTTC. V is TRBV10-3 and J is TRBJ2-7; 10 bases line up with TRBD2. V trimming: 6 bases; J trimming: 7 bases; junction bases outside the gene matches: 6. Germline assignment: CDR1 ENHRY and CDR2 SYGVKD. CDR3 size: 13 residues.

This chain connects TRBV20-1 to TRBJ2-7; D not certain. Germline V lookup: CDR1 DFQATT, CDR2 SNEGSKA (reference sequence). V was pared by 3 bases and J by 12 bases, with 15 bases between. This CDR3 contains 11 residues. In DNA form, the CDR3 reads TGCAGTGCTAGGCCGTTCGGTCCTCTGTACTTC. It encodes CSARPFGPLYF.

V is TRBV5-1 and J is TRBJ2-1; 14 bases map to TRBD2. Germline CDR1 and CDR2: SGHRS and YFSETQ. The V segment lost 4 bases and the J segment 9 bases; nucleotides outside the gene matches: 9. The CDR3 covers 16 residues. The DNA for the CDR3 is TGCGCCAGCAGCCCAGGGACTAGCGGGAGAGGGGTTGAGCAGTTCTTC. Its translation: CASSPGTSGRGVEQFF.

This clone has a single count. The chain joins TRBV9 to TRBJ2-1, with 14 bases aligning to TRBD2. The CDR3 covers 20 residues. With 0 bases clipped from V and 7 bases from J, the junction kept 15 bases outside the gene matches. The V gene's germline CDR1 is SGDLS and CDR2 YYNGEE. CDR3 sequence (DNA): TGTGCCAGCAGCGTAGGCGCCGGGACACGACTAGCGGGAGGGCAGAATGAGCAGTTCTTC. This gives the protein CASSVGAGTRLAGGQNEQFF.

This chain joins TRBV9 and TRBJ1-1; tentatively, D is TRBD1 (5 bases). The V end lost 5 bases, the J end lost 1 base, and 15 bases lay between the germline ends. The CDR3 extends over 15 amino acids. Germline CDR1 is SGDLS and CDR2 is YYNGEE. This CDR3 is CASSPWGGTNTEAFF. The CDR3 DNA follows: TGTGCCAGCAGTCCATGGGGGGGGACGAACACTGAAGCTTTCTTT. The full variable domain, rest sourced from reference TRBV9 and TRBJ1-1, is DSGVTQTPKHLITATGQRVTLRCSPRSGDLSVYWYQQSLDQGLQFLIQYYNGEERAKGNILERFSAQQFPDLHSELNLSSLELGDSALYFCASSPWGGTNTEAFFGQGTRLTVV.

The chain couples TRBV28 to TRBJ2-7, with TRBD2 identical over 12 bases. The V segment lost 3 bases and the J segment 4 bases; nucleotides outside the gene matches: 10. Germline V CDR1 and CDR2: MDHEN, SYDVKM. This CDR3 spans 17 amino acids. CDR3 residues: CASSFGGTGLAGYEQYF. The CDR3 DNA reads TGTGCCAGCAGTTTTGGGGGAACAGGACTAGCGGGATACGAGCAGTACTTC.

The chain recombines TRBV19 with TRBJ1-1, with 7 bases aligning to TRBD1. The J segment lost 5 bases and the V segment lost 8 bases, leaving 11 bases of the junction unmatched. The CDR3 has 14 residues. Per the germline V gene, CDR1 is LNHDA and CDR2 is SQIVND (reference sequence). The CDR3 bases are TGTGCCAGTGGGGGCAGGGGGAAAACGACTGAAGCTTTCTTT. Protein: CASGGRGKTTEAFF. Drawing the rest from reference TRBV19 and TRBJ1-1, the complete variable domain is DGGITQSPKYLFRKEGQNVTLSCEQNLNHDAMYWYRQDPGQGLRLIYYSQIVNDFQKGDIAEGYSVSREKKESFPLTVTSAQKNPTAFYLCASGGRGKTTEAFFGQGTRLTVV.

The rearrangement uses TRBV2 and TRBJ2-3, with D possibly being TRBD1 (7 bases). Per the germline V gene, CDR1 is SNHLY and CDR2 is FYNNEI. V lost 6 bases and J 5 bases, leaving 18 bases between the germline ends. The CDR3 covers 15 residues. In DNA, the CDR3 is TGTGCCAGCAGCCAGGGGGGCCGGAATTTAGATACGCAGTATTTT. The encoded protein is CASSQGGRNLDTQYF.

V gene TRBV7-9 combines with J gene TRBJ2-7; D ambiguous. The CDR3 is made up of 11 amino acids. Germline CDR1 is SEHNR and CDR2 is FQNEAQ (reference sequence). The V and J ends lost 1 base and 5 bases respectively, with 3 bases between them. CDR3: CASSLVDEQYF. CDR3 bases: TGTGCCAGCAGCTTAGTCGACGAGCAGTACTTC.

The V gene is TRBV5-6, the J gene TRBJ2-1; 7 nucleotides match TRBD2. This CDR3 comprises 18 residues. The J segment lost 7 bases and the V segment lost 4 bases, leaving 20 bases of the junction unmatched. Germline V gene data show CDR1 as SGHDT and CDR2 as YYEEEE. CDR3 in DNA: TGTGCCAGCAGCACCCCGGGAGGTGGTGGGCCCGGCGGTAATGAGCAGTTCTTC. It specifies CASSTPGGGGPGGNEQFF.

J is TRBJ1-1 and V is TRBV6-5; TRBD1 matches 7 bases. The ends lost 6 bases at V and 4 bases at J; junction bases unmatched: 11. Germline CDR1 and CDR2: MNHEY and SVGAGI. The CDR3 contains 15 residues. CDR3 sequence (DNA): TGTGCCAGCAGCCAAAACAGGGGATGGAGCACTGAAGCTTTCTTT. Its protein is CASSQNRGWSTEAFF.